The 18 T cell receptor beta chains in this list originate from one sample, sequenced in a study of cytomegalovirus exposure and HLA in healthy donors. The PCR ran on 60 Vbeta and 13 Jbeta primers. Assay used: immunoSEQ multiplex PCR; TCRdb lists only in-frame clones, some missing. The repertoire holds roughly 150,000 clones, around 75% seen once, with 2% to 2.5% in the top ten. Input material: PBMCs. Receptors originate from a male donor in good health and CMV-seronegative.

The chain has TRBV7-8 and TRBJ1-2; 7 bases match TRBD1. With 5 bases clipped from V and 5 bases from J, the junction kept 5 bases outside the gene matches. The germline V gene has CDR1 SGHVS and CDR2 FQNEAQ. This CDR3 comprises 13 residues. In nucleotides, the CDR3 is TGTGCCAGCAGCGAGGGACAGCCGTATGGCTACACCTTC. Translated: CASSEGQPYGYTF.

Only one count was recorded for this clone. The chain is built from TRBV5-1 and TRBJ2-2, with D perhaps TRBD1 (6 bases). The CDR3 extends over 15 amino acids. V was shortened by 5 bases and J by 0 bases, with 11 bases between the two germline ends. Germline CDR1 and CDR2: SGHRS and YFSETQ. CDR3 amino acids: CASRVTGANTGELFF. In DNA form, the CDR3 reads TGCGCCAGCAGGGTGACAGGCGCGAACACCGGGGAGCTGTTTTTT.

V usage is TRBV5-4 and J usage is TRBJ1-4, with TRBD1 identical over 7 bases. The germline CDR1 and CDR2 sequences are SGHNT and YYREEE (reference sequence). This CDR3 comprises 16 residues. The junction had 7 bases not matched to a gene; V was cut back by 0 bases and J by 5 bases. The CDR3 sequence is CASSLATGTVNEKLFF. CDR3 bases: TGTGCCAGCAGCTTGGCTACCGGGACAGTCAATGAAAAACTGTTTTTT. The full variable domain, with the rest looked up from reference TRBV5-4 and TRBJ1-4, is ETGVTQSPTHLIKTRGQQVTLRCSSQSGHNTVSWYQQALGQGPQFIFQYYREEENGRGNFPPRFSGLQFPNYSSELNVNALELDDSALYLCASSLATGTVNEKLFFGSGTQLSVL.

The chain recombines TRBV19 with TRBJ2-7; 7 bases agree with TRBD1. This CDR3 comprises 13 residues. Germline CDR1 and CDR2: LNHDA and SQIVND (reference sequence). The V segment lost 7 bases and the J segment 7 bases; nucleotides outside the gene matches: 10. The CDR3 protein is CASIGPGGREQYF. The DNA of the CDR3 is TGTGCCAGTATCGGTCCAGGGGGTCGGGAGCAGTACTTC.

The J gene is TRBJ1-1, the V gene TRBV6-5, with D possibly being TRBD1 (6 bases). The length of the CDR3 is 14 residues. The germline gives CDR1 MNHEY, CDR2 SVGAGI. V was pared by 7 bases and J by 2 bases, with 14 bases between. The CDR3 coding sequence is TGTGCCAGCACCCCCGACAGGAGTAACACTGAAGCTTTCTTT. Amino acids: CASTPDRSNTEAFF.

For this clone: The same CDR3 arises from other DNA sequences in this sample as well. J is TRBJ1-3 and V is TRBV5-1; D is undetermined. The length of the CDR3 is 14 residues. Trimming pared 0 bases from V and 0 bases from J, leaving 4 bases between. Per the germline V gene, CDR1 is SGHRS and CDR2 is YFSETQ. As DNA, the CDR3 is TGCGCCAGCAGCTTGGCGAGCTCTGGAAACACCATATATTTT. It specifies CASSLASSGNTIYF.

The chain couples TRBV5-1 to TRBJ2-1; TRBD2 agrees at 11 bases. Trimming at V came to 4 bases and at J to 5 bases, leaving 8 bases not matched to a gene. This CDR3 has 16 amino acids. Germline-derived CDR1 and CDR2 are SGHRS and YFSETQ. The CDR3 sequence is CASSPLAGGRDNEQFF. The CDR3 DNA is TGCGCCAGCAGCCCGTTAGCGGGGGGGCGCGACAATGAGCAGTTCTTC.

This clone is a singleton in its sample. V and J are TRBV10-3 and TRBJ2-7; 8 nucleotides agree with TRBD1. V gave up 6 bases and J gave up 5 bases; unmatched junction bases: 6. CDR3 length: 13 residues. Germline CDR1 is ENHRY and CDR2 is SYGVKD. DNA for the CDR3: TGTGCCATCAGGGGGACAGGTAGGCACGAGCAGTACTTC. Protein: CAIRGTGRHEQYF.

The chain links TRBV7-2 to TRBJ2-3, with 7 bases identical to TRBD2. V trimming: 1 base; J trimming: 1 base; junction bases outside the gene matches: 5. Germline assignment: CDR1 SGHTA and CDR2 FQGNSA. The CDR3 extends over 16 amino acids. The CDR3 region has the DNA TGTGCCAGCAGCTTAGTATGGCTAGCGGGCACAGATACGCAGTATTTT. Its protein is CASSLVWLAGTDTQYF.

This clone was seen only a few times. The CDR3 DNA sequence: TGTGCCAGTAGTTTTGGGACAGGGGTCACCGGGGAGCTGTTTTTT. Translating it yields CASSFGTGVTGELFF. This chain joins TRBV19 and TRBJ2-2; TRBD1 aligns across 10 bases. The CDR3 consists of 15 residues. Germline CDR1 and CDR2: LNHDA and SQIVND (reference sequence). Losses at the gene ends were 5 bases for V and 4 bases for J; bases not matched to a gene: 4.

J is TRBJ2-5 and V is TRBV5-4; the D gene is possibly TRBD1 (6 bases). The ends were cut back, 3 bases at V and 1 base at J, with 10 bases in the middle. This CDR3 region has 14 residues. CDR1 and CDR2 (germline): SGHNT, YYREEE (reference sequence). In nucleotides, the CDR3 is TGTGCCAGCAGCTGGAAGGACAGCCAAGAGACCCAGTACTTC. As protein: CASSWKDSQETQYF.

This clone was seen more than once but under ten times. The V gene is TRBV5-1, the J gene TRBJ2-3; 10 bases are a match to TRBD2. The V gene end was trimmed by 4 bases and the J gene end by 1 base; junction bases not matched to a gene: 3. Germline V lookup: CDR1 SGHRS, CDR2 YFSETQ. The CDR3 runs 15 residues. The CDR3 region has the DNA TGCGCCAGCAGCGATACTAGCGGGGGCACAGATACGCAGTATTTT. Translated: CASSDTSGGTDTQYF.

As DNA, the CDR3 is TGTGCCAGCACCCCCGGGGGTTACTCTGGGGCCAACGTCCTGACTTTC. This sequence encodes CASTPGGYSGANVLTF. The chain employs TRBV6-9 and TRBJ2-6; D is perhaps TRBD2 (6 bases). Trimming removed 7 bases at V and 0 bases at J, with 13 bases between. Looked up from germline, CDR1 is MNHGY and CDR2 is SVAAGI. CDR3 length: 16 amino acids.

The chain couples TRBV2 to TRBJ2-1; D possibly corresponds to TRBD2 (6 bases). V was cut by 2 bases and J by 7 bases, with 15 bases left in between. CDR1 and CDR2 (germline): SNHLY, FYNNEI. CDR3 length: 15 residues. The CDR3 sequence is CASSEKGPLANEQFF. In DNA, the CDR3 is TGTGCCAGCAGTGAAAAAGGGCCACTAGCTAATGAGCAGTTCTTC. The full variable domain, its missing parts supplied by reference TRBV2 and TRBJ2-1, is EPEVTQTPSHQVTQMGQEVILRCVPISNHLYFYWYRQILGQKVEFLVSFYNNEISEKSEIFDDQFSVERPDGSNFTLKIRSTKLEDSAMYFCASSEKGPLANEQFFGPGTRLTVL.

V and J are TRBV29-1 and TRBJ1-5; 10 bases are a match to TRBD1. The CDR3 has 13 residues. CDR1 is SQVTM and CDR2 is ANQGSEA in the germline V gene. V shed 5 bases and J 7 bases; nucleotides not matched to a gene: 5. As DNA, the CDR3 is TGCAGCGTTCGGACAGGGGGGGACCAGCCCCAGCATTTT. Translated, it gives CSVRTGGDQPQHF.

Points on this clone: The sample carries other DNA sequences with the same CDR3. V is TRBV6-5 and J is TRBJ1-2; D might be TRBD1 (6 bases). CDR1 is MNHEY and CDR2 is SVGAGI in the germline V gene. This CDR3 is built from 14 residues. V was pared by 0 bases and J by 8 bases, with 13 bases between. As DNA, the CDR3 is TGTGCCAGCAGTTACTCGTTAGAACAGGGAGGCTACACCTTC. It translates to CASSYSLEQGGYTF.

V usage is TRBV18 and J usage is TRBJ1-5; TRBD1 might be the D (5 bases). The germline V gene has CDR1 KGHSH and CDR2 LQKENI. V lost 10 bases to trimming and J lost 3 bases, with 16 bases between them. The CDR3 spans 14 residues. The CDR3 coding sequence is TGTGCCACCTCCCTGGGGCTGAACAATCAGCCCCAGCATTTT. Translation gives CATSLGLNNQPQHF.

This chain connects TRBV4-1 to TRBJ2-7, with 9 positions matching TRBD2. Germline loops: CDR1 MGHRA, CDR2 YSYEKL. The CDR3 extends over 15 amino acids. V lost 3 bases and J lost 0; bases outside the gene matches: 3. CDR3 in amino acids: CASSQTSGLSYEQYF. The CDR3 coding sequence is TGCGCCAGCAGCCAGACTAGCGGACTCTCCTACGAGCAGTACTTC.